This is a list of T cell receptor beta chains from one sample in a study of tumor-infiltrating lymphocytes in primary liver carcinoma. TCRdb reanalysed the multiplex PCR reads using MiXCR and keeps one entry per CDR3 protein. The table includes 95,000 to 100,000 distinct CDR3 sequences, around two thirds detected once. The sequencing sample was made of liver tumor tissue from sampling region 2. The receptors here all came from a woman aged 60 to 75 with primary liver carcinoma and hepatitis B virus infection. Each CDR3 is given with its conserved first and last residue. D genes are given only for firm matches. Part of the rows lack a size; the others show once, few, many or a class for expanded clones.

CDR3	DNA	size	length	D	V	J
CASSEDEAGGNEQYF	TGTGCCAGCAGTGAAGATGAAGCAGGGGGAAACGAGCAGTATTTC	few	15	TRBD1	TRBV6-1	TRBJ2-7
CAISYIPGQGKYGSPLHF	TGTGCCATCAGCTACATCCCCGGGCAGGGAAAGTACGGTTCACCCCTCCACTTT	-	18	-	TRBV5-6	TRBJ1-6
CASSLGTGGSSYEQFF	TGTGCCAGCAGTCTTGGGACTGGCGGGAGCAGTTATGAGCAGTTCTTC	-	16	TRBD2	TRBV11-3	TRBJ2-1
CASNQGGANTGELFF	TGTGCCAGCAACCAAGGGGGAGCGAACACCGGAGAGCTGTTTTTT	-	15	-	TRBV4-2	TRBJ2-2
CAWRQFGNTIYF	TGTGCCTGGAGACAGTTTGGAAACACCATATATTTT	many	12	-	TRBV30	TRBJ1-3
CNVELDTRELFF	TGCAACGTTGAACTCGATACGAGGGAGCTGTTTTTT	-	12	-	TRBV29-1	TRBJ2-2
CAVGSRTNTETFF	TGTGCAGTCGGTTCCAGGACCAACACTGAAACTTTCTTT	-	13	-	TRBV12-3/TRBV12-4	TRBJ1-1
CANSYEPNTEAFF	TGCGCCAACAGTTACGAACCGAACACTGAAGCTTTCTTT	-	13	-	TRBV6-5	TRBJ1-1
CSVRRGNTDTQYF	TGCAGCGTTAGGAGGGGCAACACAGATACGCAGTATTTT	many	13	-	TRBV29-1	TRBJ2-3
CASSSGGTEAFF	TGTGCCAGCAGTTCAGGGGGCACTGAAGCTTTCTTT	many	12	TRBD1	TRBV2	TRBJ1-1
CSVLLDRGSVSGGYTF	TGCAGCGTCCTCCTGGATAGGGGATCGGTTTCGGGTGGCTACACCTTC	-	16	-	TRBV29-1	TRBJ1-2
CVISGPGQGDFNEQFF	TGTGTCATCAGTGGACCGGGACAGGGGGACTTCAATGAGCAGTTCTTC	-	16	TRBD1	TRBV10-3	TRBJ2-1
CASSQDRTAGGNTIYF	TGTGCCAGCAGCCAAGATCGTACAGCTGGTGGAAACACCATATATTTT	-	16	-	TRBV14	TRBJ1-3
CASSSTTSQGNNIYF	TGTGCCAGCAGCTCCACCACAAGTCAGGGAAACAACATATATTTC	-	15	-	TRBV7-8	TRBJ1-3
CASSFGTGNQPQHF	TGCGCCAGCAGCTTTGGGACAGGGAATCAGCCCCAGCATTTT	-	14	TRBD1	TRBV5-1	TRBJ1-5
CASNPGRTSYERYF	TGCGCCAGCAACCCCGGGCGTACCTCCTACGAGCGGTACTTC	once	14	-	TRBV11-2	TRBJ2-7
CAISRVRFGRGGESYEQYF	TGTGCCATCAGCAGGGTGAGATTCGGACGTGGGGGAGAATCCTACGAGCAGTACTTC	many	19	-	TRBV6-1	TRBJ2-7
CASSLTRGRTEAFF	TGTGCCAGTAGCTTAACCAGGGGGCGAACTGAAGCTTTCTTT	-	14	TRBD1	TRBV11-2	TRBJ1-1
CASSFSGSKETQYF	TGTGCCAGCAGCTTTAGCGGGAGCAAAGAGACCCAGTACTTC	medium-sized	14	TRBD2	TRBV11-2	TRBJ2-5
CVSSLTRRGTYEQYF	TGTGTCAGCAGCCTGACGCGTCGGGGCACATACGAGCAGTACTTC	-	15	-	TRBV11-1	TRBJ2-7
CASSLTPDTQYF	TGTGCCAGCAGCTTAACGCCAGATACGCAGTATTTT	few	12	-	TRBV7-6	TRBJ2-3
CADSLGLAEQYF	TGTGCCGACAGTTTGGGACTCGCAGAGCAGTACTTC	-	12	-	TRBV12-3/TRBV12-4	TRBJ2-7
CASSLWGGLPALAGGAYNEQFF	TGTGCCAGCAGTTTATGGGGGGGATTACCCGCACTAGCGGGAGGGGCTTACAATGAGCAGTTCTTC	few	22	TRBD2	TRBV28	TRBJ2-1
CASSLVGEIQYF	TGCGCCAGCAGCTTGGTGGGAGAGATCCAGTACTTC	-	12	-	TRBV5-1	TRBJ2-5
CAASSGTSGYNEQFF	TGTGCCGCCTCCTCCGGGACTAGCGGCTACAATGAGCAGTTCTTC	-	15	TRBD2	TRBV19	TRBJ2-1
CASSVRSGLAGVELFF	TGTGCTAGCAGCGTAAGGTCGGGACTAGCTGGCGTGGAGCTGTTTTTT	-	16	TRBD2	TRBV11-2	TRBJ2-2
CASTSRGYEQYF	TGTGCCAGCACTTCCAGGGGTTACGAGCAGTACTTC	many	12	-	TRBV6-5	TRBJ2-7
CASSLGLGYTF	TGTGCTAGCAGTTTAGGTTTAGGCTACACCTTC	-	11	-	TRBV28	TRBJ1-2
CASSETGECCYTF	TGTGCCAGCAGTGAAACAGGGGAGTGCTGCTACACCTTC	-	13	TRBD1	TRBV6-2/TRBV6-3	TRBJ1-2
CASSPPQPGELFF	TGTGCCAGCAGCCCCCCTCAACCCGGGGAGCTGTTTTTT	many	13	-	TRBV7-9	TRBJ2-2
CAWKGRASAVRVNTEAFF	TGTGCATGGAAAGGGCGGGCCTCGGCAGTACGCGTGAACACTGAAGCTTTCTTT	-	18	-	TRBV30	TRBJ1-1
CASRYTSGQGYEQYF	TGTGCCAGCAGATACACCTCGGGACAAGGCTACGAGCAGTACTTC	-	15	-	TRBV6-5	TRBJ2-7
CASTPTDTYGYTF	TGTGCCAGCACCCCAACAGATACCTATGGCTACACCTTC	many	13	-	TRBV6-1	TRBJ1-2
CASGSSSGSSYEQYF	TGTGCCAGCGGCTCGTCAAGCGGGAGCTCCTACGAGCAGTACTTC	-	15	TRBD2	TRBV11-2	TRBJ2-7
CASSPGLAGADTQYF	TGCGCCAGCAGCCCCGGACTAGCGGGAGCAGATACGCAGTATTTT	-	15	TRBD2	TRBV4-1	TRBJ2-3
CASTQVLNGYNEQFF	TGTGCCAGCACCCAAGTACTAAACGGCTACAATGAGCAATTCTTC	-	15	-	TRBV4-2	TRBJ2-1
CATSQGSGRGYEQYF	TGCGCCACCAGCCAAGGGTCGGGAAGAGGCTACGAGCAGTACTTC	-	15	-	TRBV4-1	TRBJ2-7
CSARRQGASGANVLTF	TGCAGTGCTAGAAGGCAGGGGGCCTCCGGGGCCAACGTCCTGACTTTC	few	16	TRBD1	TRBV20-1	TRBJ2-6
CASSLDPGPHSTIYF	TGTGCCAGCAGCTTAGATCCCGGGCCGCATAGCACCATATATTTT	few	15	-	TRBV11-2	TRBJ1-3
CASGLTANTEAFF	TGTGCCAGCGGCTTAACGGCAAACACTGAGGCTTTCTTT	-	13	-	TRBV11-3	TRBJ1-1
CARSGQERNTEAFF	TGTGCCAGGTCGGGACAGGAAAGGAACACTGAAGCTTTCTTT	-	14	TRBD1	TRBV6-5	TRBJ1-1
CASSGGQGDTEAFF	TGTGCCAGCAGTGGGGGACAGGGCGACACTGAAGCTTTCTTT	many	14	TRBD1	TRBV12-3/TRBV12-4	TRBJ1-1
CASTSDADFHEQYF	TGTGCCAGCACCAGCGACGCCGACTTCCACGAACAGTACTTC	-	14	-	TRBV12-3/TRBV12-4	TRBJ2-7
CTSSVGGLNEKLFF	TGCACCAGCAGCGTCGGCGGTCTTAATGAAAAATTGTTTTTT	-	14	-	TRBV5-1	TRBJ1-4